This TCR beta chain was profiled in a study of blood T cells in healthy people across ages. The CDR3 contains 15 residues. The germline V gene has CDR1 SGHVS and CDR2 FQNEAQ. Sample-barcoded 5' priming and a J-beta primer mix drove a second PCR of about 6 to 12 cycles. TCRdb ran MiXCR on the 5' RACE reads and lists one entry per CDR3 protein. In the table there are 600,000 to 850,000 distinct CDR3 sequences, 25% of which are singletons. Study results and limitations: The study lacked donor CMV status, which possibly confounded expanded clonotype changes.

This clonotype was counted only a few times. Its matching antigen is unknown. Germline and junction disagree at one end, which may indicate a read error. These data were also filed under a second study, of T cells of mothers and their children.

The V call is TRBV7-8, the J call TRBJ2-3; D perhaps matches TRBD1 (5 bases). The sequencing sample was made of blood. The TCR comes from a boy younger than 18 in good health. The CDR3 region has the DNA TGTGCCAGCAGCAAGACCGCGGCAGGGTCAGATTCGCAGTATTTT. Protein sequence: CASSKTAAGSDSQYF.